This T cell receptor (beta chain) was captured by sequencing in a study of cytomegalovirus exposure and HLA in healthy donors. A multiplex PCR was run with 60 Vbeta primers and 13 Jbeta primers. The assay was immunoSEQ multiplex PCR, and TCRdb's table has in-frame clones only and misses some. Among 150,000 to 200,000 clones listed, about 12% were seen once. Regarding this clone: Its antigen is unidentified.

Overall study findings and caveats: Sequencing depth roughly uniform across donors was assumed in presence/absence analyses. A highly shared variant cluster was judged a likely technical artifact. Among immune exposure information, only CMV serostatus was available. Among the CMV-associated chains, a few were confirmed in vitro as specific for CMV antigens.

This clonotype was obtained from a man aged 45-65 years in good health and CMV-seropositive. What was sequenced was PBMCs.

The chain's CDR3 is CASSLFTREQFF. The CDR3 DNA sequence: TGTGCCAGCAGCTTATTCACCAGGGAGCAGTTCTTC. This chain links TRBV7-2 with TRBJ2-1; D is uncertain. Germline CDR1 reads SGHTA; CDR2 reads FQGNSA. The CDR3 spans 12 residues. The ends were cut back, 2 bases at V and 10 bases at J, with 9 bases in the middle.